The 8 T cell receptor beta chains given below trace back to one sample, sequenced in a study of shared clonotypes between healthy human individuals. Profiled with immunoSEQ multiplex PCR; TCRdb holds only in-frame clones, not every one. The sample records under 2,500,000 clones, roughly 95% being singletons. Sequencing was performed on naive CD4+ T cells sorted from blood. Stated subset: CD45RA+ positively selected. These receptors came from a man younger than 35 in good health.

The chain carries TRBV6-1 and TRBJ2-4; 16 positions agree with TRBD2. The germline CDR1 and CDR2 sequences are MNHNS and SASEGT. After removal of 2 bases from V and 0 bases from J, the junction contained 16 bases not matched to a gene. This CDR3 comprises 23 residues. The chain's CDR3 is CASSEIIYLGTSGRAGAKNIQYF. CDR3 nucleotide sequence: TGTGCCAGCAGTGAAATCATCTATCTCGGGACTAGCGGGAGGGCCGGAGCCAAAAACATTCAGTACTTC.

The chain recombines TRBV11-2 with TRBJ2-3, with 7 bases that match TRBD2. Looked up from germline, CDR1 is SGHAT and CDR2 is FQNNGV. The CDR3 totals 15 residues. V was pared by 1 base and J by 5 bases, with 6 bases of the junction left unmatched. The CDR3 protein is CASSLATSALDTQYF. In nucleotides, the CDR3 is TGTGCCAGCAGCTTAGCCACTAGCGCCTTAGATACGCAGTATTTT.

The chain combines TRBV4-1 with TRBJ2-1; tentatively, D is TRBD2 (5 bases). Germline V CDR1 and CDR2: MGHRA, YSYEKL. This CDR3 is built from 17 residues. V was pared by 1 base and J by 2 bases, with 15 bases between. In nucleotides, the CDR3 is TGCGCCAGCAGCCAAGGGGGAGCTAGTGTAACCTACAATGAGCAGTTCTTC. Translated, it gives CASSQGGASVTYNEQFF.

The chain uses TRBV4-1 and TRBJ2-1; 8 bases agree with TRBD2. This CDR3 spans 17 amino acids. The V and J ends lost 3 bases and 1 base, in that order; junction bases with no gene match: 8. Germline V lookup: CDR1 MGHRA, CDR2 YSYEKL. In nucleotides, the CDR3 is TGCGCCAGCAGCCAGCTTCAGGCTAGCGGGTCCTACAATGAGCAGTTCTTC. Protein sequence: CASSQLQASGSYNEQFF.

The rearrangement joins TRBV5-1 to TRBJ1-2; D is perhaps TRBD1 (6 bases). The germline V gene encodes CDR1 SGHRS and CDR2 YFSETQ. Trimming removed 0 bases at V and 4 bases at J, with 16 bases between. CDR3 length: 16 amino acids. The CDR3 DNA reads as TGCGCCAGCAGCTTGGGCTTGGGACAAGGAGGCTATGGCTACACCTTC. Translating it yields CASSLGLGQGGYGYTF.

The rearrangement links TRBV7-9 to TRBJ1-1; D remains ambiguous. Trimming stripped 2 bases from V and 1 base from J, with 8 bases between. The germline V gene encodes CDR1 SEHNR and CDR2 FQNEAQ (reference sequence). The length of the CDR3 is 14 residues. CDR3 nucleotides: TGTGCCAGCAGCTTATTTGAGGGGAACACTGAAGCTTTCTTT. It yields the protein CASSLFEGNTEAFF.

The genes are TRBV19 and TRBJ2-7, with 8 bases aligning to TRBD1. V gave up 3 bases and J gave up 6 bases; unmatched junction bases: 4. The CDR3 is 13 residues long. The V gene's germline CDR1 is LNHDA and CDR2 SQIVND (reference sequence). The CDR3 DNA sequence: TGTGCCAGTAGTATTGCAGGGGGCAGCGAGCAGTACTTC. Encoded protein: CASSIAGGSEQYF. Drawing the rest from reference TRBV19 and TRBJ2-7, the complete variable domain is DGGITQSPKYLFRKEGQNVTLSCEQNLNHDAMYWYRQDPGQGLRLIYYSQIVNDFQKGDIAEGYSVSREKKESFPLTVTSAQKNPTAFYLCASSIAGGSEQYFGPGTRLTVT.

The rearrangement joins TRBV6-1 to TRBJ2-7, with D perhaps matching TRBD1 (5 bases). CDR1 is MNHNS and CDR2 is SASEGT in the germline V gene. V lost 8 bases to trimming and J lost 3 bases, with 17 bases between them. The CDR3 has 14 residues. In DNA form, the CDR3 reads TGTGCCAGCGGACACGGCGGACAATACTACGAGCAGTACTTC. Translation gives CASGHGGQYYEQYF.